The 32 T cell receptor beta chains below all came from one sample that was sequenced in a study of OX40 agonist ivuxolimab in advanced cancers. The repertoire was sequenced with immunoSEQ multiplex PCR; TCRdb's copy has only in-frame clones and lacks some. The data show roughly 23,000 clones, 85% to 90% seen once. Source: CD4+ or CD8+ T cells sorted from blood, taken in a trial of the OX40 agonist ivuxolimab. The receptors come from an adult with an advanced solid tumor such as melanoma, head and neck, liver or kidney cancer.

V usage is TRBV6-4 and J usage is TRBJ2-1; 12 nucleotides line up with TRBD2. Germline loops: CDR1 MRHNA, CDR2 SNTAGT. Trimming removed 0 bases from V and 2 bases from J; junction bases left unmatched: 2. The CDR3 contains 17 residues. The CDR3 region has the DNA TGTGCCAGCAGTGACTCGCGGACTAGCGGGGCCTACAATGAGCAGTTCTTC. Protein product: CASSDSRTSGAYNEQFF.

The chain has TRBV29-1 and TRBJ2-7; D might be TRBD1 or TRBD2, each matching 5 bases. This CDR3 has 15 residues. Deletions cut 6 bases from V and 4 bases from J, with 22 bases between. The germline CDR1 and CDR2 sequences are SQVTM and ANQGSEA. DNA of the CDR3: TGCAGCGTCGCCGGGGCAATGCAGGGAAAGTACGAGCAGTACTTC. Its translation: CSVAGAMQGKYEQYF.

This clone was counted only a few times. The chain employs TRBV11-3 and TRBJ2-3, with D perhaps matching TRBD2 (5 bases). The CDR3 extends over 14 amino acids. The V end lost 1 base, the J end lost 2 bases, and 7 bases lay between the germline ends. Germline CDR1 and CDR2: SGHNT and YENEEA. The CDR3 DNA reads TGTGCCAGCAGCTTAGGGGGAGCCACAGATACGCAGTATTTT. The encoded protein is CASSLGGATDTQYF. The full variable domain, completed using reference TRBV11-3 and TRBJ2-3, is EAGVVQSPRYKIIEKKQPVAFWCNPISGHNTLYWYLQNLGQGPELLIRYENEEAVDDSQLPKDRFSAERLKGVDSTLKIQPAELGDSAVYLCASSLGGATDTQYFGPGTRLTVL.

The genes are TRBV7-2 and TRBJ2-7, with D maybe TRBD2 (6 bases). CDR1 and CDR2 (germline): SGHTA, FQGNSA. The CDR3 sequence is 13 residues long. The V end was cut by 8 bases, the J end by 0 bases, with 11 bases between. CDR3 residues: CASRHGSSYEQYF. For the CDR3, the DNA is TGTGCCAGCCGCCACGGGAGCTCCTACGAGCAGTACTTC.

This sequence joins TRBV4-1 and TRBJ1-4; D is unclear. Germline loops: CDR1 MGHRA, CDR2 YSYEKL. V shed 4 bases and J shed 0 bases, with 12 bases lying between them. CDR3 length equals 16 residues. The CDR3 DNA reads TGCGCCAGCAGCCCTACGGGTAGAGCAACTAATGAAAAACTGTTTTTT. Translated: CASSPTGRATNEKLFF.

The chain carries TRBV7-6 and TRBJ1-5, with TRBD1 matching 10 bases. The CDR3 loop spans 16 amino acids. After removal of 3 bases from V and 2 bases from J, the junction contained 4 bases not matched to a gene. Germline V gene lookup returns CDR1 SGHVS and CDR2 FNYEAQ. CDR3 amino acids: CASSFGTGEGNQPQHF. DNA for the CDR3: TGTGCCAGCAGCTTCGGGACAGGGGAGGGCAATCAGCCCCAGCATTTT.

The chain employs TRBV7-8 and TRBJ2-7; D gene unclear. CDR1 and CDR2 (germline): SGHVS, FQNEAQ. This CDR3 comprises 15 residues. Trimming pared 3 bases from V and 6 bases from J, leaving 18 bases between. Written as DNA, the CDR3 is TGTGCCAGCAGCTTGGGTCGAGGTCCGAATCGCGAGCAGTACTTC. Its protein product is CASSLGRGPNREQYF. The full variable domain, in which reference TRBV7-8 and TRBJ2-7 provide the parts outside the CDR3, is GAGVSQSPRYKVAKRGQDVALRCDPISGHVSLFWYQQALGQGPEFLTYFQNEAQLDKSGLPSDRFFAERPEGSVSTLKIQRTQQEDSAVYLCASSLGRGPNREQYFGPGTRLTVT.

V gene TRBV6-1 combines with J gene TRBJ1-1, with 7 bases that match TRBD1. Trimming at V came to 3 bases and at J to 0 bases, leaving 4 bases not matched to a gene. The CDR3 totals 15 residues. Germline CDR1 is MNHNS and CDR2 is SASEGT. CDR3 nucleotides: TGTGCCAGCAGTGAGGGACAGCTGATGAACACTGAAGCTTTCTTT. Its protein is CASSEGQLMNTEAFF.

The CDR3 DNA follows: TGTGCTCAGGAGGGGATGAGTGGCTACACCTTC. Protein product: CAQEGMSGYTF. The rearrangement links TRBV30 to TRBJ1-2; tentative D call: TRBD1 (5 bases). The CDR3 length is 11 residues. Germline loops: CDR1 GTSNPN, CDR2 SVGIG (reference sequence). Full variable domain (outside the CDR3, taken from reference TRBV30 and TRBJ1-2): SQTIHQWPATLVQPVGSPLSLECTVEGTSNPNLYWYRQAAGRGLQLLFYSVGIGQISSEVPQNLSASRPQDRQFILSSKKLLLSDSGFYLCAQEGMSGYTFGSGTRLTVV.

This clone came up a few times. The gene calls are TRBV10-3 and TRBJ2-3; D possibly corresponds to TRBD1 (6 bases). Germline-derived CDR1 and CDR2 are ENHRY and SYGVKD. There are 14 residues in the CDR3. V lost 9 bases and J 1 base, leaving 14 bases between the germline ends. The CDR3 nucleotides are TGTGCCATTTCCCTGGGGGCCCGCACAGATACGCAGTATTTT. Translated, it gives CAISLGARTDTQYF.

The rearrangement joins TRBV4-1 to TRBJ1-1; TRBD1 aligns across 8 bases. From germline, CDR1 is MGHRA and CDR2 YSYEKL. V lost 0 bases, J lost 8 bases, and 11 bases stayed unmatched. The CDR3 has 16 amino acids. CDR3 sequence reads: CASSQDQGANLGEAFF. DNA for the CDR3: TGCGCCAGCAGCCAAGATCAGGGGGCCAACCTCGGGGAAGCTTTCTTT.

This clone was detected only a few times. The gene calls are TRBV5-5 and TRBJ2-7, with TRBD2 matching 7 bases. V trimming: 2 bases; J trimming: 6 bases; junction bases outside the gene matches: 11. CDR1 and CDR2 from the germline V gene are SGHKS and YYEKEE (reference sequence). CDR3 size: 15 residues. The CDR3 nucleotides read TGTGCCAGCAGCTTAGCAGAGGGGACTAAGGTCGAGCAGTACTTC. Amino acids: CASSLAEGTKVEQYF.

The chain is built from TRBV27 and TRBJ1-4; D possibly corresponds to TRBD1 (6 bases). Trimming removed 5 bases from V and 2 bases from J, with 18 bases in between. Germline CDR1 MNHEY, CDR2 SMNVEV (reference sequence). The length of the CDR3 is 17 residues. In DNA form, the CDR3 reads TGTGCCAGCAGTCCCCAGGGGAGGTTTGTCACTAATGAAAAACTGTTTTTT. Encoded protein: CASSPQGRFVTNEKLFF.

The CDR3 DNA reads as TGTGCCAGCAGAACGGGGGGCTCCTATAATTCACCCCTCCACTTT. Protein: CASRTGGSYNSPLHF. This chain joins TRBV27 and TRBJ1-6; possible D gene TRBD1, 5 bases. V gave up 6 bases and J gave up 0 bases, with 9 bases separating them. CDR3 length: 15 amino acids. Germline V gene lookup returns CDR1 MNHEY and CDR2 SMNVEV (reference sequence).

By proportion, this clone is medium-sized. V and J are TRBV6-5 and TRBJ1-2; 8 bases are shared with TRBD1. V shed 2 bases and J 6 bases; nucleotides not matched to a gene: 5. The germline gives CDR1 MNHEY, CDR2 SVGAGI. CDR3 length: 14 amino acids. This CDR3 is CASSYRTGRNGYTF. The CDR3, as DNA: TGTGCCAGCAGTTACCGGACAGGGCGTAATGGCTACACCTTC.

The table lists this clone with a count of one. The chain carries TRBV7-9 and TRBJ1-1; perhaps TRBD1 as D (5 bases). Per the germline V gene, CDR1 is SEHNR and CDR2 is FQNEAQ (reference sequence). Trimming pared 4 bases from V and 1 base from J, leaving 13 bases between. The CDR3 is made up of 15 amino acids. CDR3 protein: CASSSSDNWNTEAFF. CDR3 DNA sequence: TGTGCCAGCAGCTCCTCGGACAATTGGAACACTGAAGCTTTCTTT.

The gene calls are TRBV19 and TRBJ1-2; TRBD1 matches 10 bases. CDR3 length equals 17 residues. Unmatched junction bases numbered 16, after V lost 7 bases and J lost 5 bases. Germline V gives CDR1 LNHDA, CDR2 SQIVND (reference sequence). CDR3: CASNPYVTGGYLYGYTF. The CDR3 DNA follows: TGTGCCAGTAACCCATACGTGACAGGGGGCTACCTTTATGGCTACACCTTC.

V usage is TRBV29-1 and J usage is TRBJ2-7; D is uncertain. CDR3 length equals 14 residues. Germline V gene sequence: CDR1 SQVTM, CDR2 ANQGSEA. Trimming cost V 4 bases and J 0 bases, with 13 bases left between them. The CDR3 DNA is TGCAGCGTTGGGGGTCAAGTAAGCTCCTACGAGCAGTACTTC. Its translation is CSVGGQVSSYEQYF.

This clone has a handful of counts. This chain connects TRBV6-5 to TRBJ2-2, with 8 bases identical to TRBD2. Germline V gene sequence: CDR1 MNHEY, CDR2 SVGAGI. CDR3 length: 16 amino acids. V shed 2 bases, J shed 5 bases, and the junction held 7 bases outside the gene matches. This CDR3 reads CASSYPRGGGTGELFF. CDR3 bases: TGTGCCAGCAGTTACCCCCGGGGGGGTGGGACCGGGGAGCTGTTTTTT.

This rearrangement joins TRBV27 to TRBJ2-1; TRBD2 agrees at 8 bases. This CDR3 region has 16 residues. Germline lookup yields CDR1 MNHEY and CDR2 SMNVEV (reference sequence). V dropped 3 bases and J dropped 12; count of bases not matched to a gene: 16. This CDR3 is CASSLKTSVDVRGQFF. CDR3 in DNA: TGTGCCAGCAGTTTGAAGACTAGCGTGGACGTTAGAGGGCAGTTCTTC.

This chain connects TRBV5-5 to TRBJ2-7; TRBD1 matches at 7 bases. Germline V gives CDR1 SGHKS, CDR2 YYEKEE (reference sequence). Germline trimming cut 4 bases from V and 3 bases from J; bases unmatched to any gene: 4. The CDR3 length is 13 residues. This CDR3 is CASSVGQSYEQYF. The CDR3 coding sequence is TGTGCCAGCAGCGTGGGACAGAGCTACGAGCAGTACTTC.

The chain uses TRBV28 and TRBJ2-1; D unresolved. Deletions cut 5 bases from V and 7 bases from J, with 12 bases between. CDR1 and CDR2 from the germline V gene are MDHEN and SYDVKM. This CDR3 has 13 residues. Here the CDR3 DNA reads TGTGCCAGCAGTCTGGGTCTCTCGAATGAGCAGTTCTTC. Protein product: CASSLGLSNEQFF.

The chain recombines TRBV10-2 with TRBJ2-1; D is perhaps TRBD1 (6 bases). The CDR3 sequence is 13 residues long. The germline CDR1 and CDR2 sequences are WSHSY and SAAADI. The ends were cut back, 4 bases at V and 5 bases at J, with 9 bases in the middle. CDR3 protein: CASSAQGNNEQFF. CDR3 DNA sequence: TGCGCCAGCAGTGCGCAGGGGAACAATGAGCAGTTCTTC.

The chain couples TRBV4-1 to TRBJ1-2, with a tentative D call TRBD1 (5 bases). The CDR3 contains 15 residues. The germline V gene has CDR1 MGHRA and CDR2 YSYEKL. Trimming removed 0 bases from V and 0 bases from J, with 8 bases in between. Here the CDR3 DNA reads TGCGCCAGCAGCCAAGATCGCAGGGCTAACTATGGCTACACCTTC. Its protein is CASSQDRRANYGYTF.

In its sample, this clone is medium-sized (0.01 to 0.1%). The chain has TRBV28 and TRBJ1-5; TRBD1 matches at 7 bases. The ends lost 2 bases at V and 6 bases at J; junction bases unmatched: 10. CDR3 length equals 16 residues. Germline assignment: CDR1 MDHEN and CDR2 SYDVKM. CDR3 nucleotides: TGTGCCAGCAGTTTAATGGGCTGGCAGGGGGGTCAGCCCCAGCATTTT. It is translated as CASSLMGWQGGQPQHF.

V and J are TRBV5-1 and TRBJ1-3, with a tentative D call TRBD1 (5 bases). The V gene lost 5 bases and the J gene lost 0 bases, with 9 bases spanning the gap. From germline, CDR1 is SGHRS and CDR2 YFSETQ. This CDR3 comprises 14 residues. The CDR3 protein is CASSQRGSGNTIYF. The CDR3 coding sequence is TGCGCCAGCAGTCAGAGGGGCTCTGGAAACACCATATATTTT.

The chain carries TRBV11-2 and TRBJ2-5, with D perhaps matching TRBD1 or TRBD2 (5 bases each). CDR3 size: 17 residues. The germline gives CDR1 SGHAT, CDR2 FQNNGV. The ends were cut back, 4 bases at V and 2 bases at J, with 20 bases in the middle. The CDR3 is CASSSPTGLRGQETQYF. In nucleotides, the CDR3 is TGTGCCAGCAGCTCACCTACCGGTTTGAGGGGACAAGAGACCCAGTACTTC.

This chain connects TRBV27 to TRBJ1-1; tentatively, D is TRBD1 (5 bases). Deletions cut 5 bases from V and 3 bases from J, with 16 bases between. CDR3 size: 15 residues. CDR1 and CDR2 from the germline V gene are MNHEY and SMNVEV (reference sequence). CDR3 nucleotides: TGTGCCAGCAGTCCTCGTCAGGGTCCGGACACTGAAGCTTTCTTT. Translated: CASSPRQGPDTEAFF.

The chain joins TRBV7-8 to TRBJ1-1; unclear D gene. Trimming took 1 base from V and 1 from J, leaving 10 bases between them. Germline loops: CDR1 SGHVS, CDR2 FQNEAQ. The CDR3 totals 15 residues. The CDR3 protein is CASSLDVWGNTEAFF. The CDR3 DNA reads as TGTGCCAGCAGCTTAGACGTCTGGGGGAACACTGAAGCTTTCTTT.

The V gene is TRBV2, the J gene TRBJ2-7; D gene ambiguous. Germline V gene data show CDR1 as SNHLY and CDR2 as FYNNEI. Trimming pared 1 base from V and 2 bases from J, leaving 15 bases between. CDR3 length: 16 residues. CDR3 sequence (DNA): TGTGCCAGCAGTGAAGTCGCGGCAGCCTTTACCTACGAGCAGTACTTC. Amino acids: CASSEVAAAFTYEQYF.

V gene TRBV6-7 combines with J gene TRBJ2-5; no definite D call. TRBV6-7 is sorted into the ORF group, with uncertain function. There are 12 residues in the CDR3. Trimming removed 6 bases at V and 5 bases at J, with 10 bases between. CDR3 sequence reads: CASSLVEETQYF. Here the CDR3 DNA reads TGTGCCAGCAGCCTGGTAGAGGAGACCCAGTACTTC.

The chain couples TRBV7-9 to TRBJ2-7, with 8 bases that match TRBD1. V was clipped by 1 base and J by 4 bases; unmatched bases: 3. The CDR3 spans 14 residues. CDR1 is SEHNR, CDR2 FQNEAQ, per germline (reference sequence). The CDR3 region is CASSLGTGRYEQYF. In nucleotides, the CDR3 is TGTGCCAGCAGCTTAGGGACAGGGCGATACGAGCAGTACTTC. The variable domain in full, with the rest retrieved from reference TRBV7-9 and TRBJ2-7, is DTGVSQNPRHKITKRGQNVTFRCDPISEHNRLYWYRQTLGQGPEFLTYFQNEAQLEKSRLLSDRFSAERPKGSFSTLEIQRTEQGDSAMYLCASSLGTGRYEQYFGPGTRLTVT.